This T cell receptor (beta chain) was identified during a study of blood T cells in healthy people across ages. Study summary: Every two T cells gave about one barcoded beta molecule via template switching.

The individuals who served as donors were healthy Caucasians living in Russia, aged roughly 6 to 100. Researchers report isolating at least 7 million PBMCs per sample. A second 7 to 11 cycle PCR used barcoded and J-beta primers. Template switching added a 12-random-nucleotide identifier to every cDNA molecule. MiXCR, applied by TCRdb to the 5' RACE reads, yields one record per CDR3 protein. The repertoire holds some 1.4 million distinct CDR3 sequences, with about 40% as singletons. This clonotype was recorded only once. V was trimmed by 5 bases and J by 4 bases, leaving 14 bases between them. CDR1 and CDR2 (germline): MDHEN, SYDVKM. The CDR3 covers 14 residues.

The source is a woman aged 18 to 35 in good health. The source material was blood. The V gene is TRBV28, the J gene TRBJ1-2; D possibly corresponds to TRBD1 (6 bases). CDR3 protein: CASSPKGELYGYTF. In DNA form, the CDR3 reads TGTGCCAGCAGTCCTAAGGGGGAACTCTATGGCTACACCTTC.